The rows below give T cell receptor beta chains drawn from one sample of a study of blood T cell repertoires in COVID-19. The data were produced by immunoSEQ multiplex PCR, yet TCRdb's version contains in-frame clones alone and is incomplete. The sample yields roughly 430,000 clones, roughly 87% seen once. The sequenced sample consisted of PBMCs or T cells enriched from blood (not recorded which). Receptor source: a woman between 40 and 55 years old with acute COVID-19. Each CDR3 is given with its conserved first and last residue. Each record gives: V gene, J gene, clone size, D gene, CDR3 protein, CDR3 DNA. The D gene is left open where the match is weak. Part of the rows lack a size; the others show once, few, many or a class for expanded clones.

TRBV9	TRBJ1-5	-	TRBD1	CASSPGQGRQPQHF	TGTGCCAGCAGCCCGGGACAGGGAAGGCAGCCCCAGCATTTT
TRBV3-1/TRBV3-2	TRBJ2-5	once	-	CASSRAGQETQYF	TGTGCCAGCAGCCGGGCAGGTCAAGAGACCCAGTACTTC
TRBV5-6	TRBJ1-2	-	-	CASSPGFNYGYTF	TGTGCCAGCAGCCCAGGTTTTAACTATGGCTACACCTTC
TRBV4-2	TRBJ2-7	-	-	CASSQESGYEQYF	TGTGCCAGCAGCCAAGAATCGGGATACGAGCAGTACTTC
TRBV9	TRBJ2-1	-	-	CASSAQEGSYNEQFF	TGTGCCAGCAGCGCCCAGGAAGGATCCTACAATGAGCAGTTCTTC
TRBV18	TRBJ2-1	-	TRBD2	CASSPLAGEPVQQFF	TGTGCCAGCTCACCTTTGGCGGGGGAGCCGGTCCAGCAGTTCTTC
TRBV11-3	TRBJ2-4	-	TRBD1	CASSLGQENIQYF	TGTGCCAGCAGCTTGGGACAGGAAAACATTCAGTACTTC
TRBV29-1	TRBJ2-3	-	-	CSVRGTDTQYF	TGCAGCGTTCGTGGCACAGATACGCAGTATTTT
TRBV11-2	TRBJ1-1	few	-	CASSLRYRAEAFF	TGTGCCAGCAGCTTACGCTACAGGGCTGAAGCTTTCTTT
TRBV10-3	TRBJ1-1	-	-	CARTEAFF	TGTGCCAGAACAGAAGCTTTCTTT
TRBV4-1	TRBJ2-7	-	TRBD1	CASSQTRGIDEQYF	TGCGCCAGCAGCCAAACCAGGGGGATTGACGAGCAGTACTTC
TRBV27	TRBJ1-6	-	-	CASSFVLGSYNSPLHF	TGTGCCAGCAGTTTTGTTCTAGGCTCCTATAATTCACCCCTCCACTTT
TRBV29-1	TRBJ1-4	-	TRBD1	CSVGQGPEKLFF	TGCAGCGTTGGACAGGGTCCCGAAAAACTGTTTTTT
TRBV6-2/TRBV6-3	TRBJ2-2	few	-	CASSLHTGELFF	TGTGCCAGCAGTCTCCACACCGGGGAGCTGTTTTTT
TRBV2	TRBJ1-2	-	TRBD1	CASRSLGQGIADYGYTF	TGTGCCAGCAGATCCCTGGGACAGGGGATTGCGGACTATGGCTACACCTTC
TRBV5-1	TRBJ1-2	-	TRBD1	CASSTGNYGYTF	TGCGCCAGCTCGACAGGGAACTATGGCTACACCTTC
TRBV5-8	TRBJ1-2	-	-	CASSSVTLAYGYTF	TGTGCCAGCAGCTCCGTGACACTAGCCTATGGCTACACCTTC
TRBV10-1	TRBJ1-2	-	TRBD1	CASSGDSNYGYTF	TGCGCCAGCAGTGGGGACAGCAACTATGGCTACACCTTC
TRBV9	TRBJ2-5	-	-	CASSVDKGAGETQYF	TGTGCCAGCAGCGTAGACAAGGGGGCGGGGGAGACCCAGTACTTC
TRBV10-3	TRBJ2-6	-	-	CAISGPNSGANVLTF	TGTGCCATCAGTGGTCCAAATTCCGGGGCCAACGTCCTGACTTTC
TRBV5-1	TRBJ2-3	-	-	CASSLERGGSTDTQYF	TGCGCCAGCAGCTTGGAGAGGGGGGGCAGCACAGATACGCAGTATTTT
TRBV2	TRBJ2-7	-	-	CASTPRVGATNYEQYF	TGTGCCAGCACCCCGCGTGTGGGGGCTACCAACTACGAGCAGTACTTC
TRBV10-3	TRBJ2-1	-	TRBD1	CAIRKDRGWDNEQFF	TGTGCCATCAGAAAGGACAGGGGTTGGGACAATGAGCAGTTCTTC
TRBV20-1	TRBJ1-2	-	-	CAVTRDYGYTF	TGCGCGGTTACCAGGGACTATGGCTACACCTTC
TRBV12-3/TRBV12-4	TRBJ1-5	-	TRBD1	CASGQAGQPQHF	TGTGCCAGTGGACAGGCGGGTCAGCCCCAGCATTTT
TRBV5-6	TRBJ2-1	-	TRBD2	CASTPWGGSYNEQFF	TGTGCCAGCACCCCTTGGGGGGGGTCCTACAATGAGCAGTTCTTC
TRBV18	TRBJ2-5	-	-	CASLQAEETQYF	TGTGCCAGTTTACAGGCCGAAGAGACCCAGTACTTC
TRBV5-6	TRBJ2-1	-	-	CASSLEIGGSYNEQFF	TGTGCCAGCAGCCTGGAGATCGGGGGCTCCTACAATGAGCAGTTCTTC
TRBV30	TRBJ1-1	once	TRBD1	CAWDPDRGAGTEAFF	TGTGCCTGGGACCCGGACAGGGGTGCGGGCACTGAAGCTTTCTTT
TRBV6-5	TRBJ2-2	-	-	CASSPGTANTGELFF	TGTGCCAGCAGTCCCGGGACTGCGAACACCGGGGAGCTGTTTTTT
TRBV13	TRBJ1-6	-	TRBD1	CASSIGQGYNSPLHF	TGTGCCAGCAGCATAGGACAGGGATATAATTCACCCCTCCACTTT
TRBV5-1	TRBJ2-7	-	-	CASSLETGIYEQYF	TGCGCCAGCAGCTTGGAGACAGGAATCTACGAGCAGTACTTC
TRBV5-6	TRBJ2-1	-	-	CASSLFGTVEGSYNEQFF	TGTGCCAGCAGCTTGTTCGGTACTGTTGAGGGCTCCTACAATGAGCAGTTCTTC
TRBV27	TRBJ1-4	-	TRBD1	CASSTTGFNEKLFF	TGTGCCAGCAGCACGACAGGGTTTAATGAAAAACTGTTTTTT
TRBV18	TRBJ1-5	-	-	CASSPGGDGQPQHF	TGTGCCAGCTCACCCGGAGGGGATGGTCAGCCCCAGCATTTT
TRBV6-5	TRBJ1-5	-	TRBD1	CASRAATGLYQPQHF	TGTGCCAGCAGAGCCGCGACAGGGCTCTATCAGCCCCAGCATTTT
TRBV19	TRBJ1-2	-	-	CASSLHGDYGYTF	TGTGCCTCCTCCTTGCACGGGGACTATGGCTACACCTTC
TRBV5-1	TRBJ1-6	-	TRBD1	CASSLDRGGSPLHF	TGCGCCAGCAGTCTGGACAGGGGGGGTTCACCCCTCCACTTT
TRBV5-1	TRBJ1-2	few	TRBD1	CASSPGTGGAYGYTF	TGCGCCAGCAGCCCCGGGACAGGGGGCGCCTATGGCTACACCTTC
TRBV7-9	TRBJ1-1	few	-	CASSPRGNTEAFF	TGTGCCAGCAGCCCCAGGGGGAACACTGAAGCTTTCTTT